The sequence of this T cell receptor (beta chain) was determined in a study of blood T cells in healthy people across ages. Looked up from germline, CDR1 is SGHRS and CDR2 is YFSETQ. V was clipped by 4 bases and J by 0 bases, with 10 bases between them. The CDR3 length is 14 residues. A sample-barcoded 5' primer and a J-beta primer mix were used in a second PCR of roughly 7 to 11 cycles. TCRdb re-called the 5' RACE reads with MiXCR, one entry per CDR3 protein. The table has some 920,000 distinct CDR3 sequences, about 51% seen once. This clonotype originated in a woman in her sixties or seventies in good health. Sequenced sample: blood. This chain uses TRBV5-1 with TRBJ1-2; D unclear. CDR3 bases: TGCGCCAGCAGCAAAGGGTCCGCTAACTATGGCTACACCTTC. It is translated as CASSKGSANYGYTF.